A selection of T cell receptor beta chains follows, all from one sample in a study of blood T cell repertoires in COVID-19. Profiled with immunoSEQ multiplex PCR; TCRdb holds only in-frame clones, not every one. The repertoire has a few hundred thousand clones, roughly 77% of them found once; the top ten carry over 3%. Sequenced material: peripheral blood. The origin of the receptors is a woman of 80 years or more with acute or convalescent COVID-19. The CDR3 runs from the conserved cysteine through the conserved F or W. A D gene is named only where the DNA matches it firmly. The size field is filled for only some rows; it gives once, few, many or a size class.

TRBJ2-1 TRBD2 TRBV5-1 NA CASSLAGGNSYNEQFF TGCGCCAGCAGTCTAGCGGGAGGCAACTCCTACAATGAGCAGTTCTTC
TRBJ1-3 NA TRBV5-4 NA CASSYPGSGNTIYF TGTGCCAGCAGCTACCCAGGCTCTGGAAACACCATATATTTT
TRBJ2-7 NA TRBV4-1 NA CASSRTLVVAIGYEQYF TGCGCCAGCAGCCGAACCCTAGTGGTGGCCATCGGATACGAGCAGTACTTC
TRBJ1-4 TRBD1 TRBV19 NA CASSIGGTGVGKLFF TGTGCCAGTAGTATCGGGGGGACAGGAGTTGGAAAACTGTTTTTT
TRBJ1-5 TRBD1 TRBV7-3 NA CASSLGYITSDRVGKFNQPQHF TGTGCCAGCAGCTTAGGCTATATTACGTCGGACAGGGTAGGCAAATTCAATCAGCCCCAGCATTTT
TRBJ2-4 NA TRBV5-1 once CASSLGVNLYAKNIQYF TGCGCCAGCAGCTTGGGAGTAAACCTCTACGCCAAAAACATTCAGTACTTC
TRBJ2-7 TRBD2 TRBV25-1 NA CASRSGGSYEQYF TGTGCCAGCAGGTCCGGGGGGTCCTACGAGCAGTACTTC
TRBJ2-7 NA TRBV6-1 NA CASSEAFLTEQYF TGTGCCAGCAGTGAAGCCTTCCTTACAGAGCAGTACTTC
TRBJ1-4 NA TRBV15 NA CATSVDGVREKLFF TGTGCCACCAGCGTGGACGGGGTTAGAGAAAAACTGTTTTTT
TRBJ1-1 NA TRBV9 NA CASSVGGQLNTEAFF TGTGCCAGCAGCGTAGGAGGACAGTTGAACACTGAAGCTTTCTTT
TRBJ1-1 NA TRBV5-1 NA CASSMSQQGTEAFF TGCGCCAGCAGCATGAGTCAACAGGGCACTGAAGCTTTCTTT
TRBJ2-7 TRBD2 TRBV4-2 NA CASSRSSGMYEQYF TGTGCCAGCAGCCGTTCTAGCGGGATGTACGAGCAGTACTTC
TRBJ1-3 TRBD1 TRBV6-1 NA CASSENYRGRWGNTIYF TGTGCCAGCAGTGAAAATTACAGGGGCCGTTGGGGAAACACCATATATTTT
TRBJ2-1 TRBD2 TRBV5-1 NA CASSLGVAGGSYNEQFF TGCGCCAGCAGCTTGGGGGTTGCGGGAGGTTCCTACAATGAGCAGTTCTTC
TRBJ1-2 NA TRBV2 once CASTRSDYGYTF TGTGCCAGCACCCGAAGCGACTATGGCTACACCTTC
TRBJ1-2 NA TRBV19 once CASDSPNFNYGYTF TGTGCCAGTGACAGCCCCAATTTTAACTATGGCTACACCTTC
TRBJ2-1 TRBD1 TRBV7-2 NA CASSKGQGALNEQFF TGTGCCAGCAGCAAGGGACAGGGGGCGCTGAATGAGCAGTTCTTC
TRBJ1-5 NA TRBV7-9 NA CASSSTANQPQHF TGTGCCAGCAGCTCGACTGCCAATCAGCCCCAGCATTTT
TRBJ1-1 NA TRBV6-6 NA CASSYPRDGTEAFF TGTGCCAGCAGTTACCCCAGGGATGGCACTGAAGCTTTCTTT
TRBJ2-1 TRBD2 TRBV5-1 NA CASSRESGGATEQFF TGCGCCAGCAGCCGTGAAAGCGGGGGGGCCACTGAGCAGTTCTTC
TRBJ1-2 NA TRBV18 once CASSSTGSNYGYTF TGTGCCAGCTCATCTACAGGGTCGAACTATGGCTACACCTTC
TRBJ2-1 TRBD2 TRBV30 NA CAWSGLAVFEQFF TGTGCCTGGAGTGGACTAGCGGTGTTTGAGCAGTTCTTC
TRBJ2-3 NA TRBV6-1 NA CASSEGQADTQYF TGTGCCAGCAGTGAGGGACAAGCGGATACGCAGTATTTT
TRBJ2-7 NA TRBV7-9 NA CASSDRLEPYEQYF TGTGCCAGCAGCGATAGACTCGAACCCTACGAGCAGTACTTC
TRBJ1-2 TRBD1 TRBV12-3/TRBV12-4 NA CASSLDREYGYTF TGTGCCAGCAGTCTCGACAGGGAGTATGGCTACACCTTC
TRBJ2-3 TRBD2 TRBV3-1/TRBV3-2 once CASSRRGRGGTDTQYF TGTGCCAGCAGCCGGCGTGGGCGGGGGGGCACAGATACGCAGTATTTT
TRBJ1-1 NA TRBV4-1 NA CASSVVHSLFTEAFF TGCGCCAGCAGCGTGGTCCACAGCTTATTCACTGAAGCTTTCTTT
TRBJ2-6 TRBD1 TRBV5-1 once CASSLGGTGGSGANVLTF TGCGCCAGCAGCTTGGGCGGGACAGGGGGTTCTGGGGCCAACGTCCTGACTTTC
TRBJ2-7 TRBD1 TRBV7-9 NA CASSRETGGVQYF TGTGCCAGCAGCCGAGAAACAGGGGGAGTGCAGTACTTC
TRBJ2-3 TRBD1 TRBV29-1 few CSAGQGGIRQYF TGCAGCGCAGGACAGGGGGGGATCCGACAGTATTTT
TRBJ1-5 NA TRBV10-2 NA CASSVFSQPQHF TGCGCCAGCAGTGTTTTTAGTCAGCCCCAGCATTTT
TRBJ1-2 NA TRBV12-3/TRBV12-4 NA CASSRQGTSGYTF TGTGCCAGCAGTCGCCAGGGTACCTCTGGCTACACCTTC
TRBJ1-5 TRBD1 TRBV7-9 NA CASSPDRVSNQPQHF TGTGCCAGCAGCCCTGACAGGGTGAGCAATCAGCCCCAGCATTTT
TRBJ2-5 NA TRBV30 NA CAWSVVQETQYF TGTGCCTGGAGTGTAGTTCAGGAGACCCAGTACTTC
TRBJ2-1 TRBD2 TRBV5-4 NA CASSLPAGLAINEQFF TGTGCCAGCAGCTTACCAGCGGGACTAGCGATCAATGAGCAGTTCTTC
TRBJ1-5 NA TRBV4-1 many CASSLQRTPNQPQHF TGCGCCAGCAGCTTGCAGCGAACCCCCAATCAGCCCCAGCATTTT
TRBJ1-5 NA TRBV24-1 NA CATSDSSGGQPQHF TGTGCCACCAGTGATTCGAGCGGGGGCCAGCCCCAGCATTTT
TRBJ2-2 NA TRBV6-5 NA CASSYSTAGELFF TGTGCCAGCAGTTACTCGACAGCCGGGGAGCTGTTTTTT
TRBJ2-5 TRBD2 TRBV28 NA CASSLTTSGQETQYF TGTGCCAGCAGTCTCACGACTAGCGGGCAAGAGACCCAGTACTTC
TRBJ1-2 NA TRBV5-5 NA CASSLDRDYGYTF TGTGCCAGCAGCTTGGACAGGGACTATGGCTACACCTTC
TRBJ1-1 NA TRBV7-9 NA CASSPDGRATEAFF TGTGCCAGCAGCCCCGATGGGAGGGCCACTGAAGCTTTCTTT
TRBJ1-5 NA TRBV4-1 NA CASSQDSDTYPQPQHF TGCGCCAGCAGCCAAGATTCAGACACTTATCCTCAGCCCCAGCATTTT